This T cell receptor (beta chain) was recorded in a study of Graves' ophthalmopathy and Graves' hyperthyroidism. General observations from the study: The model flagged ophthalmopathy progression at more than 70% sensitivity and 72% to 85% specificity. The 13-signature model separated ophthalmopathy from stable hyperthyroidism at approximately 91% sensitivity and approximately 81% specificity.

Ten or more counts support this clonotype. Its antigen is still unknown. Amplification targeted the TCR beta CDR3 regions, with RNA transcripts as the source material. HTBI primers were used in a first-round RT-PCR, which preceded a second-round multiplex PCR. One entry per CDR3 protein results from TCRdb running MiXCR on the multiplex PCR reads. The sample includes roughly 400,000 distinct CDR3 sequences, approximately 15% seen only once; the top ten take around 6.6%. Hyperthyroidism in these 18- to 65-year-old patients was newly diagnosed, lasting under 2 months. The CDR3 sequence is 13 residues long. Between the trimmed V and J ends, which lost 6 bases and 3 bases, there was a span of 11 bases. Per the germline V gene, CDR1 is MNHEY and CDR2 is SVGAGI.

The rearrangement links TRBV6-5 to TRBJ1-1; D gene unclear. The receptor's source is a young woman with stable Graves' hyperthyroidism. The sample was peripheral blood. The CDR3 DNA sequence: TGTGCCAGCAGGACTACCGCCCACACTGAAGCTTTCTTT. This codes for CASRTTAHTEAFF.